This T cell receptor (beta chain) was obtained from a study of T cell responses to AZD1222 COVID-19 vaccine. The data were produced by immunoSEQ multiplex PCR, yet TCRdb's version contains in-frame clones alone and is incomplete. Of more than 80,000 clones listed, more than 85% are singletons. Notes on the study in general: Only a handful of people who got AZD1222 tested seropositive at baseline. Clonal diversity may have been underestimated, and the donors were mostly white British, with more females than males. Spike-specific TCR breadth and depth went up after people got two AZD1222 doses.

Pooling covered second doses at about 4 or about 12 weeks. To note about this clone: As yet, its antigen is unknown.

The CDR3 covers 19 residues. J gave up 6 bases and V 4 bases, and 14 bases lay outside the gene matches. The specimen was peripheral blood, collected 28 days after the second AZD1222 dose. The chain employs TRBV5-3 and TRBJ2-1; 15 bases are a match to TRBD2. TRBV5-3 is known as an ORF, though its function is uncertain. This TCR came from an adult who received the AZD1222 COVID-19 vaccine. The DNA of the CDR3 is TGTGCCAGAAGCCCAAGGCAGCCGGGACTAGCGGGAGGAAGCAATGAGCAGTTCTTC. Translated, it gives CARSPRQPGLAGGSNEQFF.